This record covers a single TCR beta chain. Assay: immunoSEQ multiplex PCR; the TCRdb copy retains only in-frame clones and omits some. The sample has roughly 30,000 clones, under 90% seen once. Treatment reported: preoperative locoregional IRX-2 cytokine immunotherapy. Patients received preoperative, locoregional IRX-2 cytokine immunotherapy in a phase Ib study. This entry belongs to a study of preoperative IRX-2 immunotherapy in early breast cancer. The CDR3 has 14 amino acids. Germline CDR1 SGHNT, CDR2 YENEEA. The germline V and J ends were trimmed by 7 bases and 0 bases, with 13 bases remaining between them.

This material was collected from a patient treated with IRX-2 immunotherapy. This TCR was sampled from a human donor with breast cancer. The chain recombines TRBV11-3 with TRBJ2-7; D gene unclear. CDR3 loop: CASKRTVSSYEQYF. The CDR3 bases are TGTGCCAGCAAAAGGACGGTAAGCTCCTACGAGCAGTACTTC.